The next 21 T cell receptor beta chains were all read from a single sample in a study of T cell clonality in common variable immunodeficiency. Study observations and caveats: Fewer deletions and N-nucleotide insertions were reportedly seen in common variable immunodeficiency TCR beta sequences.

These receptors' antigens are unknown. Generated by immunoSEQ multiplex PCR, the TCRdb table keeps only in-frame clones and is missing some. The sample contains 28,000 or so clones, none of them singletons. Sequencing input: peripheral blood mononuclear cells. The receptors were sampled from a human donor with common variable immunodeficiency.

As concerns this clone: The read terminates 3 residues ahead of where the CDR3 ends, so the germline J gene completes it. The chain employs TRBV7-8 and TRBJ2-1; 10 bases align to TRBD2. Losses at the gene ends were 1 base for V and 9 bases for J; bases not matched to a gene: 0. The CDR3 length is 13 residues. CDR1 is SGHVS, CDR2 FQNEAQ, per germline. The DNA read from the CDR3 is TGTGCCAGCAGCTTAGGGACTAGCGGTGAG. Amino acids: CASSLGTSGE. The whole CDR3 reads CASSLGTSGEQFF.

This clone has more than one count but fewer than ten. This CDR3 is CASSGTGTANVLTF. The sequenced part of the CDR3 DNA is TGTGCCAGTAGTGGGACAGGGACGGCCAACGTC. The rearrangement joins TRBV19 to TRBJ2-6; TRBD1 agrees at 9 bases. Read sequence stops 3 residues before the CDR3 end, and the germline J gene provides the missing end. The CDR3 is 14 residues long. Unmatched junction bases numbered 2, after V lost 5 bases and J lost 6 bases. Germline V gene sequence: CDR1 LNHDA, CDR2 SQIVND (reference sequence).

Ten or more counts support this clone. The sequenced part of the CDR3 DNA is TGTGCCAGCAGTGTATTTCGCGGTAAAGAGACC. This gives the protein CASSVFRGKET. The CDR3 reads in full as CASSVFRGKETQYF. This rearrangement joins TRBV2 to TRBJ2-5; D call uncertain. The read gets to within 3 residues of the CDR3 end, and the germline J gene fills in the rest. CDR3 length: 14 amino acids. The germline CDR1 and CDR2 sequences are SNHLY and FYNNEI. With 4 bases removed from V and 3 bases from J, the gap between germline ends came to 12 bases.

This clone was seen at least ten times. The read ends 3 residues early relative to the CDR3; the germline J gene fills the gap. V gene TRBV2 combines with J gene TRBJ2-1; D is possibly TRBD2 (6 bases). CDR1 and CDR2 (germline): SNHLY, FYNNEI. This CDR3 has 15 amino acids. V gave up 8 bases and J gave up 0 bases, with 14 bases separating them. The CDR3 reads CASPARDSSYNEQFF. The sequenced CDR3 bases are TGTGCCAGCCCCGCGCGGGATAGCTCCTACAATGAG.

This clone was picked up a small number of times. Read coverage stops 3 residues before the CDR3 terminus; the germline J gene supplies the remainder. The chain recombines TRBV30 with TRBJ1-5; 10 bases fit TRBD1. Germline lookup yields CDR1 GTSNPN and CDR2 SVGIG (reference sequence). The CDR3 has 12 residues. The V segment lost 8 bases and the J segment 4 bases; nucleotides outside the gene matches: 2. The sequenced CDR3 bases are TGTGCCGGGGGACAGGGGAATCAGCCC. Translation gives CAGGQGNQP. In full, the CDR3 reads CAGGQGNQPQHF.

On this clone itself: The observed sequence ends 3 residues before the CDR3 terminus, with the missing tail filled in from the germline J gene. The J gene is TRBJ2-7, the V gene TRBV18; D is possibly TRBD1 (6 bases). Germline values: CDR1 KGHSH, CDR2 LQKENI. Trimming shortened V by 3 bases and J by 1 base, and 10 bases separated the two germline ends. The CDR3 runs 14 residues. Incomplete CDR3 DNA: TGTGCCAGCTCACCGGACAGCCAGTCCTACGAG. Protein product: CASSPDSQSYE. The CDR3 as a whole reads CASSPDSQSYEQYF.

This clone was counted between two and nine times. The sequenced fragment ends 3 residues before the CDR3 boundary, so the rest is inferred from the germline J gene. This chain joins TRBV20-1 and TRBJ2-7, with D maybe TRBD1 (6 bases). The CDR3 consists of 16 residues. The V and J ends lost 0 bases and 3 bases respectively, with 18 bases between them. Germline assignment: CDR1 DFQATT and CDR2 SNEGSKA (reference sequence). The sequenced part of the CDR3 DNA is TGCAGTGCTAGAGACCCATCCGGACAGAACTACTACGAG. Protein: CSARDPSGQNYYE. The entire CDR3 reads CSARDPSGQNYYEQYF.

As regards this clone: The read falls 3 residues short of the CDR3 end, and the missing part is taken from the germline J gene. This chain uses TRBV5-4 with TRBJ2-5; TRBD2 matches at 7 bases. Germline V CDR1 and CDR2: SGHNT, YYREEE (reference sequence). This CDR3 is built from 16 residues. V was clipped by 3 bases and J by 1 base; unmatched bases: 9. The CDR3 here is CASSSSASGIQETQYF. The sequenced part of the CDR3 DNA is TGTGCCAGCAGCTCCTCGGCGAGCGGGATCCAAGAGACC.

The CDR3 loop reads CASKDRWGRYMNTEAFF. The sequenced part of the CDR3 DNA is TGTGCCAGTAAAGATAGGTGGGGCAGATATATGAACACTGAA. The V gene is TRBV19, the J gene TRBJ1-1, with TRBD1 as a possible D gene (5 bases). The read ends 3 residues early relative to the CDR3; the germline J gene fills the gap. The V and J ends lost 7 bases and 0 bases respectively, with 21 bases between them. There are 17 residues in the CDR3. The germline gives CDR1 LNHDA, CDR2 SQIVND (reference sequence).

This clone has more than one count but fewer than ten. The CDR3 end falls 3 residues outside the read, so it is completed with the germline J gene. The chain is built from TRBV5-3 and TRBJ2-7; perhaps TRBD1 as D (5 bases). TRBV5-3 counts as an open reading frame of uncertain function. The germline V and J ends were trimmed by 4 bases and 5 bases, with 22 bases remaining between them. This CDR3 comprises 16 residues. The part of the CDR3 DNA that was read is TGTGCCAGAAGCCTAAGATCGACAGTTGAGGACCACGAG. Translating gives CARSLRSTVEDHE. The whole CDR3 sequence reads CARSLRSTVEDHEQYF.

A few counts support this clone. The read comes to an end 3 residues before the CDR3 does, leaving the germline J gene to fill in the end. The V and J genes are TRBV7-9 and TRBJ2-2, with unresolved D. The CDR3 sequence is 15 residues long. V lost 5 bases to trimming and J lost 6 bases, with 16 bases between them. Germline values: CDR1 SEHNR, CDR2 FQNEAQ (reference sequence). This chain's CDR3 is CASSPSPSEPGELFF. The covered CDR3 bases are TGTGCCAGCAGCCCAAGCCCTTCTGAACCCGGGGAG.

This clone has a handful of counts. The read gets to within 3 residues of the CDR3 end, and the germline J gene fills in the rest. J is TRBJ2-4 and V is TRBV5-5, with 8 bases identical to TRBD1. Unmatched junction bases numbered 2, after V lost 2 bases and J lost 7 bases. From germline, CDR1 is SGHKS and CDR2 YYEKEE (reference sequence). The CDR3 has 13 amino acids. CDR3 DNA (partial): TGTGCCAGCAGCTTTAACAGGGGGAACATT. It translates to CASSFNRGNI. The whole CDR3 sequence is CASSFNRGNIQYF.

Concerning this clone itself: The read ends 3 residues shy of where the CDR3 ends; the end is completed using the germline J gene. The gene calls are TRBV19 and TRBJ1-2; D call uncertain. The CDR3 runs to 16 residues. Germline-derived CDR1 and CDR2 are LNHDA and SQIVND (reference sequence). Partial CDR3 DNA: TGTGCCAGTAGTACCAACCCTAGCTCCCCGGGGAGAGGC. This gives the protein CASSTNPSSPGRG. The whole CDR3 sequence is CASSTNPSSPGRGYTF.

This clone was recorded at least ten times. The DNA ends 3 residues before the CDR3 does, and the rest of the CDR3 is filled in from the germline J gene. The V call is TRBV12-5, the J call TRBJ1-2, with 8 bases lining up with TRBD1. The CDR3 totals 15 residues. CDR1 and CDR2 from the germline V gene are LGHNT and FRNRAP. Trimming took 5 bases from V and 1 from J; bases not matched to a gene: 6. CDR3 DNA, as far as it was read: TGTGCTAGTGGTCTGGGACAGGCCGGTAACTATGGC. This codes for CASGLGQAGNYG. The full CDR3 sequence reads CASGLGQAGNYGYTF.

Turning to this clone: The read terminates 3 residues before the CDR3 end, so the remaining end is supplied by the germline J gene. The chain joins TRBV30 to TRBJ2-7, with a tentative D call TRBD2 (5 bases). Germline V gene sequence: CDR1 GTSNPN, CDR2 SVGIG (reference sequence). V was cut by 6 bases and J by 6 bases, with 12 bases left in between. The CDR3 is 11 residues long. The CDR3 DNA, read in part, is TGTGCCTGCCTCGCCGGGGTCGAG. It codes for CACLAGVE. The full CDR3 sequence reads CACLAGVEQYF.

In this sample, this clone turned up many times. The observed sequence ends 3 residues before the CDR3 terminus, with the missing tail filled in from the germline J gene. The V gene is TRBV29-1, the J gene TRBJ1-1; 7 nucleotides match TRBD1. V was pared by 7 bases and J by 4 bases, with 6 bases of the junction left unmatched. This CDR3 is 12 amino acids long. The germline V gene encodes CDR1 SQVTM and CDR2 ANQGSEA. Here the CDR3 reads CSGQGSGTEAFF. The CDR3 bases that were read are TGCAGCGGACAGGGCAGCGGCACTGAA.

CDR3 bases read: TGTGCCAGCAGTGTGGGCCGACAGTCGACCTCGATTGAAAAA. It codes for CASSVGRQSTSIEK. The whole CDR3 sequence is CASSVGRQSTSIEKLFF. The J gene is TRBJ1-4, the V gene TRBV2, with D perhaps matching TRBD1 (5 bases). The read is 3 residues too short to cover the CDR3 end, so that end is filled in from the germline J gene. This CDR3 region has 17 residues. Germline-derived CDR1 and CDR2 are SNHLY and FYNNEI. V was pared by 4 bases and J by 7 bases, with 22 bases between.

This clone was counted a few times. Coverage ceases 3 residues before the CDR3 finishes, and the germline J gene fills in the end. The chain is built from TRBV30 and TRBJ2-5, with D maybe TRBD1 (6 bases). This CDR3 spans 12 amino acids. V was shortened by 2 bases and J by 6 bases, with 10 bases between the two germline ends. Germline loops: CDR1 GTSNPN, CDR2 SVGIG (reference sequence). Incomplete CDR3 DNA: TGTGCCTGGAGTACAGGGAAAAAGACC. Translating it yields CAWSTGKKT. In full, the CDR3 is CAWSTGKKTQYF. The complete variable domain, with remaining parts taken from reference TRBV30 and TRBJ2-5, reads SQTIHQWPATLVQPVGSPLSLECTVEGTSNPNLYWYRQAAGRGLQLLFYSVGIGQISSEVPQNLSASRPQDRQFILSSKKLLLSDSGFYLCAWSTGKKTQYFGPGTRLLVL.

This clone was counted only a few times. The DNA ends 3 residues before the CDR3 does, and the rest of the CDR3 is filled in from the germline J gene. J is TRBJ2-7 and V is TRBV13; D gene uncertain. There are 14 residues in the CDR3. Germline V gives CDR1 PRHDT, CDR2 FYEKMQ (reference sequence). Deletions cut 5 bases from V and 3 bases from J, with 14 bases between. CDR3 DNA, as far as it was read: TGTGCCAGCAGCGCCTCCCTAGGATTCTACGAG. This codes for CASSASLGFYE. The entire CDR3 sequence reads CASSASLGFYEQYF.

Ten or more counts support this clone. This CDR3 reads CASSPSPFPSGGPYNEQFF. CDR3 DNA (partial): TGTGCCAGCTCACCTTCACCCTTTCCTAGCGGGGGGCCGTACAATGAG. The chain links TRBV18 to TRBJ2-1; 11 nucleotides line up with TRBD2. The CDR3 end is not reached by the read, which stops 3 residues before it; the germline J gene fills it in. The CDR3 has 19 residues. Trimming removed 3 bases from V and 4 bases from J; junction bases left unmatched: 14. Germline V gives CDR1 KGHSH, CDR2 LQKENI. Drawing the rest from reference TRBV18 and TRBJ2-1, the complete variable domain is NAGVMQNPRHLVRRRGQEARLRCSPMKGHSHVYWYRQLPEEGLKFMVYLQKENIIDESGMPKERFSAEFPKEGPSILRIQQVVRGDSAAYFCASSPSPFPSGGPYNEQFFGPGTRLTVL.

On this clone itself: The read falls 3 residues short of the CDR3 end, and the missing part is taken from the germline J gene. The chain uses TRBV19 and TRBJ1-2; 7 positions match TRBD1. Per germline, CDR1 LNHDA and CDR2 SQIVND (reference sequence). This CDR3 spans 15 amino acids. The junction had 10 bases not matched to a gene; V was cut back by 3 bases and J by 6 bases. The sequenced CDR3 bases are TGTGCCAGTAGTATCCCGGGGACAGCCTTCGATGGC. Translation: CASSIPGTAFDG. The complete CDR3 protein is CASSIPGTAFDGYTF.